The 20 T cell receptor beta chains below all came from one sample that was sequenced in a study of T cell responses to AZD1222 COVID-19 vaccine. Repertoires were generated with immunoSEQ multiplex PCR, while TCRdb's copy carries only in-frame clones and drops some. Of more than 60,000 clones listed, roughly 84% were seen once; the top ten hold more than 15%. Here the sequenced sample was peripheral blood, taken 28 days after the second AZD1222 dose. These receptors were obtained from an adult who received the AZD1222 COVID-19 vaccine.

This clone was detected a few times. The rearrangement links TRBV29-1 to TRBJ1-3, with D unresolved. V shed 1 base and J shed 2 bases, with 12 bases lying between them. The CDR3 is 15 residues long. Germline V gene sequence: CDR1 SQVTM, CDR2 ANQGSEA. DNA for the CDR3: TGCAGCGTTGAAGCTCGGGAGGGTGCTGGAAACACCATATATTTT. Its translation is CSVEAREGAGNTIYF.

This clone occurred once. This chain joins TRBV7-9 and TRBJ1-2, with no clear D. Trimming shortened V by 5 bases and J by 0 bases, and 13 bases separated the two germline ends. This CDR3 region has 15 residues. The germline gives CDR1 SEHNR, CDR2 FQNEAQ (reference sequence). Written as DNA, the CDR3 is TGTGCCAGCAGCGCAAGTATTTTAGCTAACTATGGCTACACCTTC. Protein sequence: CASSASILANYGYTF.

This clone came up a few times. The gene calls are TRBV5-1 and TRBJ2-7; maybe TRBD1 (8 bases). This CDR3 comprises 14 residues. Looked up from germline, CDR1 is SGHRS and CDR2 is YFSETQ. V lost 3 bases and J 2 bases, leaving 12 bases between the germline ends. The DNA of the CDR3 is TGCGCCAGCAGCTCAACAGGGGGGGCCTACGAGCAGTACTTC. This sequence encodes CASSSTGGAYEQYF. The whole variable domain, remainder taken from reference TRBV5-1 and TRBJ2-7, is KAGVTQTPRYLIKTRGQQVTLSCSPISGHRSVSWYQQTPGQGLQFLFEYFSETQRNKGNFPGRFSGRQFSNSRSEMNVSTLELGDSALYLCASSSTGGAYEQYFGPGTRLTVT.

The chain is built from TRBV5-8 and TRBJ2-5; D tentatively reads TRBD1 or TRBD2 (5 bases each). The ends were cut back, 3 bases at V and 1 base at J, with 22 bases in the middle. This CDR3 has 18 amino acids. From germline, CDR1 is SGHTS and CDR2 YDEGEE. CDR3 region: CASSWGLGQRISQETQYF. In nucleotides, the CDR3 is TGTGCCAGCAGCTGGGGGTTGGGGCAGAGAATTTCCCAAGAGACCCAGTACTTC.

The sample holds a few counts of this clone. The chain carries TRBV12-3 or TRBV12-4 and TRBJ2-7; unclear D gene. The CDR3 loop spans 12 amino acids. The V end was cut by 1 base, the J end by 7 bases, with 8 bases between. The DNA of the CDR3 is TGTGCCAGCAGTTTAGTGCCGGAGGAGCAGTACTTC. Protein: CASSLVPEEQYF.

This chain joins TRBV13 and TRBJ2-7; tentative D call: TRBD2 (6 bases). V dropped 8 bases and J dropped 11 bases, with 13 bases sitting between them. The CDR3 runs to 10 residues. Looked up from germline, CDR1 is PRHDT and CDR2 is FYEKMQ (reference sequence). The CDR3 sequence is CASLGAGKYF. CDR3 bases: TGTGCCAGCCTTGGGGCGGGGAAGTACTTC.

For the CDR3, the DNA is TGCAGTGCTAGCAGGACGTTTGAAGCTTTCTTT. This sequence encodes CSASRTFEAFF. This chain connects TRBV20-1 to TRBJ1-1, with D hard to call. Per germline, CDR1 DFQATT and CDR2 SNEGSKA (reference sequence). V was pared by 3 bases and J by 7 bases, with 9 bases between. The CDR3 is made up of 11 amino acids.

This sequence joins TRBV19 and TRBJ2-4; D might be TRBD2 (6 bases). This CDR3 region has 15 residues. Germline V gives CDR1 LNHDA, CDR2 SQIVND (reference sequence). The V end lost 0 bases, the J end lost 10 bases, and 16 bases lay between the germline ends. The CDR3 DNA sequence: TGTGCCAGTAGTATAGAAAGGGGCCCTGGAGGGATTCAGTACTTC. This codes for CASSIERGPGGIQYF.

This clone was seen more than once but under ten times. This chain links TRBV19 with TRBJ1-1, with unresolved D. Trimming cost V 4 bases and J 6 bases, with 15 bases left between them. This CDR3 comprises 14 residues. Germline-derived CDR1 and CDR2 are LNHDA and SQIVND (reference sequence). In nucleotides, the CDR3 is TGTGCCAGTAGTACCTCGATGTCATTGGCTGAAGCTTTCTTT. Translation: CASSTSMSLAEAFF. The full variable domain, in which reference TRBV19 and TRBJ1-1 provide the parts outside the CDR3, is DGGITQSPKYLFRKEGQNVTLSCEQNLNHDAMYWYRQDPGQGLRLIYYSQIVNDFQKGDIAEGYSVSREKKESFPLTVTSAQKNPTAFYLCASSTSMSLAEAFFGQGTRLTVV.

The gene calls are TRBV18 and TRBJ1-2, with TRBD1 matching over 7 bases. J gave up 4 bases and V 3 bases, and 5 bases lay outside the gene matches. Germline V gives CDR1 KGHSH, CDR2 LQKENI. The CDR3 has 14 residues. The CDR3 loop is CASSPGDRLYGYTF. The CDR3 DNA sequence: TGTGCCAGCTCACCCGGGGACAGACTCTATGGCTACACCTTC.

J is TRBJ1-5 and V is TRBV28; D is uncertain. Germline V gene lookup returns CDR1 MDHEN and CDR2 SYDVKM. CDR3 size: 13 residues. The V gene lost 2 bases and the J gene lost 6 bases, with 8 bases spanning the gap. The CDR3 spells CASSLTLGQPQHF. As DNA, the CDR3 is TGTGCCAGCAGTTTAACACTAGGTCAGCCCCAGCATTTT. Together with reference TRBV28 and TRBJ1-5, the CDR3 gives the full variable domain: DVKVTQSSRYLVKRTGEKVFLECVQDMDHENMFWYRQDPGLGLRLIYFSYDVKMKEKGDIPEGYSVSREKKERFSLILESASTNQTSMYLCASSLTLGQPQHFGDGTRLSIL.

The rearrangement uses TRBV12-3 or TRBV12-4 and TRBJ1-4; a weak D match, TRBD1 (6 bases). With 6 bases removed from V and 11 bases from J, the gap between germline ends came to 16 bases. The CDR3 has 13 amino acids. CDR3 sequence: CASRRGRTEKLFF. As DNA, the CDR3 is TGTGCCAGCAGGAGGGGGAGAACGGAGAAACTGTTTTTT.

This chain joins TRBV30 and TRBJ1-1, with D unclear. The length of the CDR3 is 12 residues. The germline V and J ends were trimmed by 2 bases and 3 bases, with 7 bases remaining between them. Per germline, CDR1 GTSNPN and CDR2 SVGIG (reference sequence). CDR3 region: CAWSPQDTEAFF. CDR3 in DNA: TGTGCCTGGAGTCCCCAGGACACTGAAGCTTTCTTT.

In DNA form, the CDR3 reads TGTGCCAGCAGCTTGGTCGCGGGGGGTCTCACTGAAGCTTTCTTT. It yields the protein CASSLVAGGLTEAFF. The J gene is TRBJ1-1, the V gene TRBV5-4; tentative D call: TRBD1 (5 bases). V was pared by 0 bases and J by 4 bases, with 13 bases between. This CDR3 spans 15 amino acids. Germline values: CDR1 SGHNT, CDR2 YYREEE (reference sequence).

This chain uses TRBV7-9 with TRBJ1-1, with D perhaps TRBD1 (5 bases). Germline CDR1 reads SEHNR; CDR2 reads FQNEAQ (reference sequence). Trimming shortened V by 1 base and J by 3 bases, and 9 bases separated the two germline ends. The CDR3 loop spans 14 amino acids. The CDR3 here is CASSLVWGDTEAFF. The DNA of the CDR3 is TGTGCCAGCAGCTTAGTTTGGGGGGACACTGAAGCTTTCTTT.

The chain uses TRBV28 and TRBJ1-1; D call uncertain. Germline CDR1 is MDHEN and CDR2 is SYDVKM. Trimming removed 2 bases at V and 2 bases at J, with 15 bases between. CDR3 length: 16 residues. CDR3: CASSLGGLLGNTEAFF. The CDR3 DNA reads TGTGCCAGCAGTTTAGGTGGCCTGTTGGGCAACACTGAAGCTTTCTTT.

The CDR3 coding sequence is TGCGCCAGCAGCTTTCCCCACTTCAGGGTTGGCACAGATACGCAGTATTTT. The encoded protein is CASSFPHFRVGTDTQYF. The chain couples TRBV5-1 to TRBJ2-3; a possible D gene is TRBD1 (5 bases). Per germline, CDR1 SGHRS and CDR2 YFSETQ. V was cut by 2 bases and J by 1 base, with 17 bases left in between. This CDR3 region has 17 residues.

The CDR3 protein is CASSSDRVMNTEAFF. DNA of the CDR3: TGTGCCAGCAGCTCCGATCGGGTAATGAACACTGAAGCTTTCTTT. J is TRBJ1-1 and V is TRBV11-1, with D uncertain. Germline V gene lookup returns CDR1 SGHAT and CDR2 FQDESV (reference sequence). CDR3 length: 15 amino acids. Trimming shortened V by 4 bases and J by 0 bases, and 12 bases separated the two germline ends.

The rearrangement joins TRBV28 to TRBJ1-2; perhaps TRBD1 as D (5 bases). From germline, CDR1 is MDHEN and CDR2 SYDVKM. The ends were cut back, 4 bases at V and 0 bases at J, with 24 bases in the middle. There are 19 residues in the CDR3. In DNA, the CDR3 is TGTGCCAGCAGTTCCTCCCCCTTTTGGGGGACCGGGCCTAACTATGGCTACACCTTC. Amino acid sequence: CASSSSPFWGTGPNYGYTF.

This chain links TRBV7-9 with TRBJ1-2; D perhaps matches TRBD1 (6 bases). Trimming removed 7 bases at V and 7 bases at J, with 22 bases between. The length of the CDR3 is 15 residues. CDR1 is SEHNR, CDR2 FQNEAQ, per germline (reference sequence). The chain's CDR3 is CASTKTGRGSGGYTF. CDR3 nucleotide sequence: TGTGCCAGCACCAAAACGGGCAGGGGATCCGGTGGCTACACCTTC.